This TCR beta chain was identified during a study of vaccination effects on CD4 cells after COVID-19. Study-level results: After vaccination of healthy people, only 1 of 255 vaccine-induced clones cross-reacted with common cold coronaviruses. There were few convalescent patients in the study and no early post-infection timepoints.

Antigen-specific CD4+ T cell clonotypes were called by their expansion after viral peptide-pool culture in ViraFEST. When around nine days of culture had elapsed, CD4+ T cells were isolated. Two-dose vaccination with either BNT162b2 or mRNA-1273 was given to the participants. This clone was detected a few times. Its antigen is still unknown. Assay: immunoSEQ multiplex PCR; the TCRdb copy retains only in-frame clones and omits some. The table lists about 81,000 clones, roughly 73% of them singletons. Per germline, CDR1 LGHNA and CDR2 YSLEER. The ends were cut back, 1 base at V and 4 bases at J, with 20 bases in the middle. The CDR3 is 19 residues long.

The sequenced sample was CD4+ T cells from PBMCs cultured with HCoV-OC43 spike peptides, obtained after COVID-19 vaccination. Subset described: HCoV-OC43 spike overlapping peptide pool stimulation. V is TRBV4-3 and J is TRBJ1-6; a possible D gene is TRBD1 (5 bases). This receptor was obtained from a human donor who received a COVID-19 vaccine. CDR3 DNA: TGCGCCAGCAGCCAAGGCCCCCCCTCGATTACAGGTTATAATTCACCCCTCCACTTT. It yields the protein CASSQGPPSITGYNSPLHF.